These T cell receptor beta chains were read from a single sample in a study of T cell changes during pregnancy in multiple sclerosis. Here immunoSEQ multiplex PCR was the method, and the copy in TCRdb shows in-frame clones only, minus some. This table holds 50,000 to 65,000 clones, approximately 93% found once. This sample comprised CD8+ T cells from peripheral blood mononuclear cells, obtained in the second trimester of pregnancy. Receptor source: a female donor with multiple sclerosis, enrolled in a pregnancy study. Each CDR3 is given with its conserved first and last residue. Fields, in order: V gene, J gene, CDR3 protein.

TRBV7-9	TRBJ2-1	CASSLSSGRAPEQFF
TRBV19	TRBJ2-2	CASRPHAGSGLALNTGELFF
TRBV28	TRBJ2-7	CASSAQTSDEQYF
TRBV2	TRBJ1-4	CASSEPDRGLEKLFF
TRBV9	TRBJ2-1	CASSVQGPHSYNEQFF
TRBV6-1	TRBJ1-1	CASSDAGHPNTEAFF
TRBV7-9	TRBJ1-2	CASTLYPNIVNYGYTF
TRBV27	TRBJ2-7	CASREGHHYEQYF
TRBV28	TRBJ2-1	CASSHSPGERAFF
TRBV14	TRBJ2-3	CASSLLAGGAADTQYF
TRBV4-3	TRBJ2-1	CASSPGLAAYNEQFF
TRBV7-6	TRBJ1-1	CASRGGDPNTEAFF
TRBV19	TRBJ1-1	CASSTGGRGTEAFF
TRBV19	TRBJ2-1	CASSFRDSGNNEQFF
TRBV28	TRBJ1-2	CASSLQGDSGYTF
TRBV28	TRBJ2-2	CASSPYLILPTGTEDTGELFF
TRBV9	TRBJ2-2	CASEGAGGELFF
TRBV4-1	TRBJ2-1	CASSQAPGQVLGVEQFF
TRBV11-2	TRBJ2-3	CASSFKQGSRTDTQYF
TRBV28	TRBJ1-1	CASSSAQEGTEAFF
TRBV5-6	TRBJ2-2	CASSLDGRGGTGELFF
TRBV2	TRBJ2-2	CASSVTGTGELFF
TRBV5-6	TRBJ1-1	CASSSFLNTEAFF
TRBV27	TRBJ2-1	CASSLLDSAYNEQFF
TRBV6-1	TRBJ2-1	CASSRTSGSPNEQFF
TRBV5-1	TRBJ2-2	CASSLYPWSGAPGELFF
TRBV4-1	TRBJ2-7	CASSQEEAGPTSYEQYF
TRBV9	TRBJ2-3	CASRDDYSTDTQYF